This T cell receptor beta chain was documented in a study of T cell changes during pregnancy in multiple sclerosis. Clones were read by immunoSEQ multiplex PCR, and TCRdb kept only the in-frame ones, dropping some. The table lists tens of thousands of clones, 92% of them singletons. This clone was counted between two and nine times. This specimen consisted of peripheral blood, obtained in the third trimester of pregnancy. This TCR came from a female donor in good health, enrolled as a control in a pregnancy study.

CDR3 sequence reads: CAWAGGPKETQYF. The CDR3 DNA follows: TGTGCCTGGGCCGGGGGGCCGAAAGAGACCCAGTACTTC. This chain joins TRBV30 and TRBJ2-5, with D maybe TRBD2 (7 bases). Germline loops: CDR1 GTSNPN, CDR2 SVGIG (reference sequence). The CDR3 extends over 13 amino acids. V was shortened by 5 bases and J by 3 bases, with 13 bases between the two germline ends.